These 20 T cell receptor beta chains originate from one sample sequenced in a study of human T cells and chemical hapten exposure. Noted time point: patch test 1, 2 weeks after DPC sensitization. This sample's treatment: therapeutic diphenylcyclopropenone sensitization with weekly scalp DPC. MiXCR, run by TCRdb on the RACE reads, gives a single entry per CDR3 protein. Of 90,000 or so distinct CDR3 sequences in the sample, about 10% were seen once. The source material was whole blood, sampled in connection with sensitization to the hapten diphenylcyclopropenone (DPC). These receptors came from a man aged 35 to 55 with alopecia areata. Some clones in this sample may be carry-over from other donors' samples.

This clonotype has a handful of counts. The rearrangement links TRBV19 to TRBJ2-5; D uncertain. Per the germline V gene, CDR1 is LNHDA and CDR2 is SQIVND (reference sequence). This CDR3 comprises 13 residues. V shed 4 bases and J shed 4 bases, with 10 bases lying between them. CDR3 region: CASSTWEGETQYF. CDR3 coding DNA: TGTGCCAGTAGTACCTGGGAAGGAGAGACCCAGTACTTC.

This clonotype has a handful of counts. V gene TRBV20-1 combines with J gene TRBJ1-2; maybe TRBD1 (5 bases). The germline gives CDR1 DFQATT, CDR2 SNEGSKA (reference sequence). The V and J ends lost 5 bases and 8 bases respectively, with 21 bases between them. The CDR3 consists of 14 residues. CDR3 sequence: CSASREGSARGYTF. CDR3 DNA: TGCAGTGCTTCCAGGGAGGGGAGTGCACGAGGCTACACCTTC.

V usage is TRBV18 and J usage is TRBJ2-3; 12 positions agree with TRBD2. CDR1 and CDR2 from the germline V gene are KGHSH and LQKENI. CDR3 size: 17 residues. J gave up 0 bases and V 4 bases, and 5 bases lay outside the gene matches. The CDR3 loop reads CASSLTGTSGSTDTQYF. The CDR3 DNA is TGTGCCAGCTCACTTACCGGGACTAGCGGGAGCACAGATACGCAGTATTTT.

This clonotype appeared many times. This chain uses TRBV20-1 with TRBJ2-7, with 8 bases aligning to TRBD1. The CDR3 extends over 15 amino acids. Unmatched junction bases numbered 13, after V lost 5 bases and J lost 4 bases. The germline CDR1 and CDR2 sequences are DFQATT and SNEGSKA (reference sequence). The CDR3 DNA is TGCAGTGCTCGGACAGGGATACCCCGTCCGTACGAGCAGTACTTC. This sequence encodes CSARTGIPRPYEQYF.

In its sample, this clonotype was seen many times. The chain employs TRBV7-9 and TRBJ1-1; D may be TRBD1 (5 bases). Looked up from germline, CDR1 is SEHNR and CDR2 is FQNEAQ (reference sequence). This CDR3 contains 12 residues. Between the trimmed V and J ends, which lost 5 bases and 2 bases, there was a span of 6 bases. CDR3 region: CASSRDNTEAFF. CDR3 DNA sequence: TGTGCCAGCAGCCGGGACAACACTGAAGCTTTCTTT.

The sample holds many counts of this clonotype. The CDR3 bases are TGTGCCAGCAGTTACTCGCAGCCGACCTATGGCTACACCTTC. It codes for CASSYSQPTYGYTF. The chain links TRBV6-5 to TRBJ1-2; no definite D call. The CDR3 covers 14 residues. Looked up from germline, CDR1 is MNHEY and CDR2 is SVGAGI. V shed 0 bases and J shed 4 bases, with 9 bases lying between them.

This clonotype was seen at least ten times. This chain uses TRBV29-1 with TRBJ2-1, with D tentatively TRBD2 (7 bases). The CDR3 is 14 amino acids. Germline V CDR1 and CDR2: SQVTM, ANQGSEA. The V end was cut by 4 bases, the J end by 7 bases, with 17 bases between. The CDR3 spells CSVGRGAVGNEQFF. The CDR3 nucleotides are TGCAGCGTTGGTCGGGGGGCCGTCGGGAATGAGCAGTTCTTC.

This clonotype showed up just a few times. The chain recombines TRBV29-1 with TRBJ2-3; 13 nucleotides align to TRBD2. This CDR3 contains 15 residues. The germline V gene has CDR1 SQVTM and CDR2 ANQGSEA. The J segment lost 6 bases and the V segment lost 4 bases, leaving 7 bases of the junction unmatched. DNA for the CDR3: TGCAGCGTTGTACTAGCGGGAGGGCCTTTGGATACGCAGTATTTT. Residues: CSVVLAGGPLDTQYF.

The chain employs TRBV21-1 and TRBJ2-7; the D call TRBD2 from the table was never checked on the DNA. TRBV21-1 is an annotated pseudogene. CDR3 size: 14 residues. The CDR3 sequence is CASSNEQGPHEQYF. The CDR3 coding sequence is TGTGCCAGCAGCAACGAACAGGGCCCCCACGAGCAGTACTTC.

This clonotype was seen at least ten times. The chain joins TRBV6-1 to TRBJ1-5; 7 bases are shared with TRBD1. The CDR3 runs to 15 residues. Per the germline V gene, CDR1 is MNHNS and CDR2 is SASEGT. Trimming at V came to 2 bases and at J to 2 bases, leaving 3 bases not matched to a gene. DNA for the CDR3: TGTGCCAGCAGTGAACTAGGGGGCGGCAATCAGCCCCAGCATTTT. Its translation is CASSELGGGNQPQHF.

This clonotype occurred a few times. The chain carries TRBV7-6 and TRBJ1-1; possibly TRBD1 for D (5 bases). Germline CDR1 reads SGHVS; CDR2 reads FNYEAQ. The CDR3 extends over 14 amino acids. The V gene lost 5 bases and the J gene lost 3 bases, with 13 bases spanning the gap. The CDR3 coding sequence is TGTGCCAGCAGCAAGGGTGGGGGATACACTGAAGCTTTCTTT. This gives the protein CASSKGGGYTEAFF.

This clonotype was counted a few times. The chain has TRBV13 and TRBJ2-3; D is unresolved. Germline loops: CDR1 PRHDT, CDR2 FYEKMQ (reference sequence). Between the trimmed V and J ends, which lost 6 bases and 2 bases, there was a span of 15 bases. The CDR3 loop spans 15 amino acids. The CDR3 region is CASSSSQALTDTQYF. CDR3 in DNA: TGTGCCAGCAGTTCCTCCCAGGCCCTCACAGATACGCAGTATTTT. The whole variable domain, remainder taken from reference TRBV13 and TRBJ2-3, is AAGVIQSPRHLIKEKRETATLKCYPIPRHDTVYWYQQGPGQDPQFLISFYEKMQSDKGSIPDRFSAQQFSDYHSELNMSSLELGDSALYFCASSSSQALTDTQYFGPGTRLTVL.

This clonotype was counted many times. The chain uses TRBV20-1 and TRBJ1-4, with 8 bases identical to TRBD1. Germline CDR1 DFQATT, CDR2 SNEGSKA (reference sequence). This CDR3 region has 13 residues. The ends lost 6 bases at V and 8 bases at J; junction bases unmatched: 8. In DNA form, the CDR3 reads TGCAGTGCAATGACAGGGGTCGGGGAAAAACTGTTTTTT. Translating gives CSAMTGVGEKLFF.

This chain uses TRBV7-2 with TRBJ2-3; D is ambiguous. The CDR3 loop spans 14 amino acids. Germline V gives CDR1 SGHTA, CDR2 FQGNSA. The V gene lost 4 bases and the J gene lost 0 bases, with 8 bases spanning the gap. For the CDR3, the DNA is TGTGCCAGCAGCTCCTCCCGGAGCACAGATACGCAGTATTTT. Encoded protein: CASSSSRSTDTQYF.

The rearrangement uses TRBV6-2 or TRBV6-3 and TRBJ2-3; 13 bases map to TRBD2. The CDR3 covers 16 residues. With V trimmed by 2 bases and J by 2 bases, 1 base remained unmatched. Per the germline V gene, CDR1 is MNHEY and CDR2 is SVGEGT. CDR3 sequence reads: CASSYGLAGDTDTQYF. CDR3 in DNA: TGTGCCAGCAGTTACGGACTAGCGGGAGACACAGATACGCAGTATTTT.

CDR3 DNA sequence: TGTGCCAGCAGCTTTAGGCAGACCACAGATACGCAGTATTTT. Protein: CASSFRQTTDTQYF. The genes are TRBV7-9 and TRBJ2-3; no reliable D call. Per germline, CDR1 SEHNR and CDR2 FQNEAQ (reference sequence). The CDR3 sequence is 14 residues long. V shed 3 bases and J shed 2 bases, with 9 bases lying between them.

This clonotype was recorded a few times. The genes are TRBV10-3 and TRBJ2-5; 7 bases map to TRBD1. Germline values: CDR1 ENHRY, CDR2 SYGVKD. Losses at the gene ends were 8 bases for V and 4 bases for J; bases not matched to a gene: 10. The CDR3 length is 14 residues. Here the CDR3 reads CAIGQETRGETQYF. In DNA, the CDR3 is TGTGCCATCGGACAGGAAACACGAGGAGAGACCCAGTACTTC.

CDR3 nucleotide sequence: TGTGCCAGCAGCACGGACAGGCTCTCTGGAAACACCATATATTTT. It translates to CASSTDRLSGNTIYF. This sequence joins TRBV7-8 and TRBJ1-3, with 7 bases lining up with TRBD1. Germline lookup yields CDR1 SGHVS and CDR2 FQNEAQ. The ends lost 5 bases at V and 0 bases at J; junction bases unmatched: 4. This CDR3 spans 15 amino acids.

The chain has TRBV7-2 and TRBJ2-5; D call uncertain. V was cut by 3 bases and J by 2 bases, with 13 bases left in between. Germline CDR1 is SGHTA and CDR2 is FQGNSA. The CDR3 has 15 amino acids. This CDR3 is CASSFWLSPQETQYF. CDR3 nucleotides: TGTGCCAGCAGCTTCTGGCTGAGTCCACAAGAGACCCAGTACTTC.

CDR3 coding DNA: TGCGCCAGCAGCTCGCAATCGGGACAGAGCCTCCTGATAAATCGGCTAGCTTTCTTT. Translated, it gives CASSSQSGQSLLINRLAFF. The chain recombines TRBV5-1 with TRBJ1-1; the match to TRBD1 covers 7 bases. The CDR3 sequence is 19 residues long. V trimming: 3 bases; J trimming: 10 bases; junction bases outside the gene matches: 27. The germline gives CDR1 SGHRS, CDR2 YFSETQ.